The 15 T cell receptor beta chains in this list originate from one sample, sequenced in a study of beta chain features in type 1 diabetes. Every bit of the isolated RNA underwent reverse transcription, so sequencing read expressed TCRB transcripts. Using immunoSEQ multiplex PCR, the repertoire was profiled, and TCRdb retains in-frame clones only, with some absent. The sample lists about 150,000 clones; around 10% were seen once. The sample taken for sequencing was central memory CD4+ T cells from blood. These receptors were obtained from a man aged 18 to 35 in good health.

The chain recombines TRBV15 with TRBJ1-3; no definite D call. V was pared by 0 bases and J by 4 bases, with 7 bases between. This CDR3 is 14 amino acids long. Germline V gives CDR1 LNHNV, CDR2 YYDKDF (reference sequence). CDR3 bases: TGTGCCACCAGCAGAGACAATCCCGGAAACACCATATATTTT. Its protein is CATSRDNPGNTIYF.

There are many counts of this clone. The chain has TRBV12-5 and TRBJ2-1; 9 nucleotides match TRBD1. The CDR3 covers 14 residues. Germline V lookup: CDR1 LGHNT, CDR2 FRNRAP. V lost 7 bases to trimming and J lost 4 bases; unmatched junction nucleotides: 5. The CDR3 here is CASASGQGYNEQFF. The CDR3 DNA is TGTGCTAGTGCATCAGGACAGGGGTACAATGAGCAGTTCTTC.

The V gene is TRBV6-1, the J gene TRBJ1-5; a possible D gene is TRBD1 (6 bases). The CDR3 totals 13 residues. CDR1 is MNHNS and CDR2 is SASEGT in the germline V gene. Trimming removed 8 bases at V and 2 bases at J, with 10 bases between. Written as DNA, the CDR3 is TGTGCCAGCTGGAGACAGGGCAATCAGCCCCAGCATTTT. It translates to CASWRQGNQPQHF.

In this sample, this clone turned up a few times. CDR3 in amino acids: CASNGANVLTF. The DNA of the CDR3 is TGTGCCAGTAACGGGGCCAACGTCCTGACTTTC. The chain recombines TRBV19 with TRBJ2-6; no clear D gene. This CDR3 has 11 residues. Germline CDR1 LNHDA, CDR2 SQIVND (reference sequence). Between the trimmed V and J ends, which lost 7 bases and 4 bases, there was a span of 2 bases. Complete variable domain (other parts from reference TRBV19 and TRBJ2-6): DGGITQSPKYLFRKEGQNVTLSCEQNLNHDAMYWYRQDPGQGLRLIYYSQIVNDFQKGDIAEGYSVSREKKESFPLTVTSAQKNPTAFYLCASNGANVLTFGAGSRLTVL.

This clone was found a few times. V and J are TRBV19 and TRBJ1-6; 9 bases match TRBD1. This CDR3 has 16 amino acids. From germline, CDR1 is LNHDA and CDR2 SQIVND (reference sequence). V shed 5 bases, J shed 9 bases, and the junction held 11 bases outside the gene matches. The CDR3 DNA sequence: TGTGCCAGTAGTCCGGAAGCCGGGACAGGGACTTCACCCCTCCACTTT. Its translation is CASSPEAGTGTSPLHF. The entire variable domain, with the rest obtained from reference TRBV19 and TRBJ1-6, is as follows: DGGITQSPKYLFRKEGQNVTLSCEQNLNHDAMYWYRQDPGQGLRLIYYSQIVNDFQKGDIAEGYSVSREKKESFPLTVTSAQKNPTAFYLCASSPEAGTGTSPLHFGNGTRLTVT.

The chain employs TRBV9 and TRBJ2-4, with 7 bases fitting TRBD1. CDR1 and CDR2 (germline): SGDLS, YYNGEE. The CDR3 spans 12 residues. Losses at the gene ends were 3 bases for V and 7 bases for J; bases not matched to a gene: 1. The CDR3 DNA sequence: TGTGCCAGCAGCGAGGGACAGAACATTCAGTACTTC. Translating it yields CASSEGQNIQYF.

Points on this clone: One end of the junction varies from germline; a read error may be responsible. The rearrangement uses TRBV7-2 and TRBJ2-6, with 7 positions matching TRBD1. Germline CDR1 is SGHTA and CDR2 is FQGNSA. There are 14 residues in the CDR3. CDR3 bases: TGTGCCAGCAGCCCAGACACAGGGGTCAACGTCCTGACTTTC. Translated, it gives CASSPDTGVNVLTF.

The V and J genes are TRBV9 and TRBJ2-7; 9 bases agree with TRBD1. The CDR3 is 14 residues long. The germline V gene has CDR1 SGDLS and CDR2 YYNGEE. The ends lost 4 bases at V and 3 bases at J; junction bases unmatched: 5. This CDR3 is CASSPGQGNYEQYF. In DNA form, the CDR3 reads TGTGCCAGCAGCCCAGGACAGGGGAACTACGAGCAGTACTTC.

The table lists this clone with a few counts. This chain links TRBV7-3 with TRBJ2-3, with D unresolved. CDR1 and CDR2 (germline): SGHTA, FQGTGA. Trimming took off 5 bases at V and 2 bases at J, with 11 bases between the two ends. The CDR3 has 14 amino acids. The CDR3 is CASSPSKTTDTQYF. In DNA, the CDR3 is TGTGCCAGCAGCCCCAGCAAGACCACAGATACGCAGTATTTT.

In its sample, this clone was seen a few times. V and J are TRBV9 and TRBJ2-1; either TRBD1 or TRBD2 may fit D (5 bases each). The V end was cut by 0 bases, the J end by 9 bases, with 19 bases between. CDR1 is SGDLS, CDR2 YYNGEE, per germline. The CDR3 contains 16 residues. CDR3 in DNA: TGTGCCAGCAGCGTAGGGGGGTCCGGGGACGGGATTGAGCAGTTCTTC. Protein: CASSVGGSGDGIEQFF.

This clone showed up just a few times. The chain recombines TRBV5-6 with TRBJ1-1; D unclear. Germline V gene data show CDR1 as SGHDT and CDR2 as YYEEEE. V lost 0 bases and J lost 0, with 6 bases in between. The CDR3 covers 14 residues. This CDR3 is CASSLVGLNTEAFF. The DNA of the CDR3 is TGTGCCAGCAGCTTGGTGGGTCTGAACACTGAAGCTTTCTTT.

This chain uses TRBV5-1 with TRBJ2-1; TRBD2 agrees at 13 bases. This CDR3 region has 15 residues. V dropped 0 bases and J dropped 15; count of bases not matched to a gene: 9. The germline CDR1 and CDR2 sequences are SGHRS and YFSETQ. The CDR3 loop reads CASSLEGLAGSPPFF. CDR3 coding DNA: TGCGCCAGCAGCTTGGAGGGACTAGCGGGAAGTCCTCCGTTCTTC.

Here the CDR3 reads CASSVGQGTQYF. The CDR3 DNA reads TGTGCCAGCTCGGTTGGACAGGGCACGCAGTATTTT. The J gene is TRBJ2-3, the V gene TRBV18; 8 bases fit TRBD1. V lost 6 bases to trimming and J lost 9 bases; unmatched junction nucleotides: 5. The CDR3 contains 12 residues. In germline, CDR1 is KGHSH, CDR2 LQKENI.

The rearrangement uses TRBV7-6 and TRBJ2-1, with no clear D. This CDR3 comprises 17 residues. Germline CDR1 SGHVS, CDR2 FNYEAQ. V lost 5 bases and J lost 6, with 23 bases in between. The CDR3 DNA follows: TGTGCCAGCAGCCTAAATCTCGGCGCTAAACTCGTCAATGAGCAGTTCTTC. Protein: CASSLNLGAKLVNEQFF.

This clone showed up just a few times. CDR3 in amino acids: CASSPQTGTRQFF. In DNA form, the CDR3 reads TGTGCCAGCAGCCCCCAGACCGGGACTAGGCAGTTCTTC. The rearrangement joins TRBV7-2 to TRBJ2-1; 8 bases map to TRBD2. The junction had 9 bases not matched to a gene; V was cut back by 5 bases and J by 12 bases. CDR3 length equals 13 residues. Germline V gives CDR1 SGHTA, CDR2 FQGNSA.